The rows below give T cell receptor beta chains drawn from one sample of a study of cytomegalovirus exposure and HLA in healthy donors. Assay used: immunoSEQ multiplex PCR; TCRdb lists only in-frame clones, some missing. Among around 170,000 clones, over 60% were seen once, and the ten largest hold approximately 1.5%. Sequencing was carried out using PBMCs. These receptors all come from a girl between 5 and 17 years old in good health and CMV-seronegative. Each CDR3 is given with its conserved first and last residue. D genes are given only for firm matches. Size values are once, few and many counts, or a class for expanded clones, and some rows have none.

CDR3 | DNA | J | size | V | length | D
CASSGGEGLADEEETQYF | TGTGCCAGCAGTGGGGGTGAGGGACTAGCGGATGAAGAAGAGACCCAGTACTTC | TRBJ2-5 | few | TRBV6-1 | 18 | TRBD2
CASSSGASRDSPLHF | TGTGCCAGCAGCTCTGGGGCCAGTAGGGATTCACCCCTCCACTTT | TRBJ1-6 | . | TRBV13 | 15 | .
CASSQREPINYEQYF | TGCGCCAGCAGCCAAAGGGAGCCTATTAATTACGAGCAGTACTTC | TRBJ2-7 | . | TRBV4-1 | 15 | .
CASSEGGVGTDTQYF | TGTGCCAGCAGCGAAGGGGGGGTGGGCACAGATACGCAGTATTTT | TRBJ2-3 | . | TRBV5-6 | 15 | .
CSAGPSYEQYF | TGCAGTGCTGGGCCCTCCTACGAGCAGTACTTC | TRBJ2-7 | . | TRBV20-1 | 11 | .
CASSKAVMNTEAFF | TGCGCCAGCAGCAAAGCCGTTATGAACACTGAAGCTTTCTTT | TRBJ1-1 | . | TRBV5-1 | 14 | .
CASRTGGAGTEAFF | TGTGCCAGCAGGACAGGGGGCGCGGGCACTGAAGCTTTCTTT | TRBJ1-1 | . | TRBV5-6 | 14 | TRBD1
CASSIDGDSLRNNEQFF | TGTGCCAGTAGTATAGACGGGGACTCCCTGAGGAACAATGAGCAGTTCTTC | TRBJ2-1 | . | TRBV19 | 17 | .
CASSFPSQGDTQYF | TGCGCCAGCAGCTTCCCGTCCCAGGGGGATACGCAGTATTTT | TRBJ2-3 | . | TRBV5-1 | 14 | .
CASRGTLAYEQYF | TGTGCCAGCAGAGGGACTTTAGCCTACGAGCAGTACTTC | TRBJ2-7 | . | TRBV6-5 | 13 | .
CASSIGTIDQETQYF | TGTGCCAGTAGTATAGGCACTATAGACCAAGAGACCCAGTACTTC | TRBJ2-5 | . | TRBV19 | 15 | .
CASSRGTVRLRELRYEQYF | TGTGCCAGCAGCCGAGGGACAGTCCGCCTCAGGGAGCTTAGGTACGAGCAGTACTTC | TRBJ2-7 | . | TRBV7-4 | 19 | TRBD1
CASSLGATWTGNYGYTF | TGTGCCAGCAGCTTGGGGGCGACATGGACAGGCAACTATGGCTACACCTTC | TRBJ1-2 | . | TRBV5-6 | 17 | TRBD1
CSVVKGAQETQYF | TGCAGCGTTGTTAAGGGAGCCCAAGAGACCCAGTACTTC | TRBJ2-5 | . | TRBV29-1 | 13 | .
CAISLQGGYTF | TGTGCCATCAGCCTTCAGGGAGGCTACACCTTC | TRBJ1-2 | . | TRBV10-3 | 11 | .
CASSDNRGDEQYF | TGTGCCAGCAGTGATAATCGGGGGGACGAGCAGTACTTC | TRBJ2-7 | few | TRBV25-1 | 13 | TRBD2
CASSSGLNTEAFF | TGTGCCAGCAGTTCCGGTTTGAACACTGAAGCTTTCTTT | TRBJ1-1 | . | TRBV6-1 | 13 | .
CASSYFTESRTEAFF | TGTGCCAGCAGTTACTTCACAGAGTCCCGCACCGAAGCTTTCTTT | TRBJ1-1 | . | TRBV6-6 | 15 | .
CASSQWDIAVGAYEQYF | TGTGCCAGCAGCCAATGGGACATCGCTGTAGGAGCCTACGAGCAGTACTTC | TRBJ2-7 | . | TRBV14 | 17 | .
CASSPRQGARNSPLHF | TGTGCCAGCAGTCCCAGACAGGGGGCACGGAATTCACCCCTCCACTTT | TRBJ1-6 | . | TRBV28 | 16 | TRBD1
CASSPRQGETQYF | TGTGCCAGCTCACCCCGCCAGGGGGAGACCCAGTACTTC | TRBJ2-5 | few | TRBV18 | 13 | .
CASPTRGNTEAFF | TGTGCCAGCCCCACTCGAGGGAACACTGAAGCTTTCTTT | TRBJ1-1 | . | TRBV6-1 | 13 | .
CSVERETNYGYTF | TGCAGCGTTGAAAGGGAGACCAACTATGGCTACACCTTC | TRBJ1-2 | . | TRBV29-1 | 13 | .
CATSRGLEGEGTEAFF | TGTGCCACCAGCAGAGGCTTAGAGGGCGAGGGCACTGAAGCTTTCTTT | TRBJ1-1 | . | TRBV15 | 16 | .
CASSLIGTVLYEQYF | TGTGCCAGCAGCTTAATCGGGACAGTTCTCTACGAGCAGTACTTC | TRBJ2-7 | . | TRBV5-5 | 15 | TRBD1
CASSIRQAGNQPQHF | TGTGCCAGTAGTATTCGACAGGCGGGCAATCAGCCCCAGCATTTT | TRBJ1-5 | few | TRBV19 | 15 | .
CASRDRGMNTEAFF | TGTGCCAGCAGGGACAGGGGAATGAACACTGAAGCTTTCTTT | TRBJ1-1 | . | TRBV27 | 14 | TRBD1
CASSQAGGLYGYTF | TGCGCCAGCAGCCAAGCAGGAGGACTGTATGGCTACACCTTC | TRBJ1-2 | . | TRBV4-1 | 14 | .
CASSPRDNQETQYF | TGTGCCAGCTCACCACGGGACAACCAAGAGACCCAGTACTTC | TRBJ2-5 | . | TRBV18 | 14 | .
CASSLESGYTEAFF | TGTGCCAGCAGTTTAGAGAGCGGGTACACTGAAGCTTTCTTT | TRBJ1-1 | . | TRBV27 | 14 | .
CAWSGQGGISYEQYF | TGTGCCTGGAGTGGACAGGGGGGAATCTCCTACGAGCAGTACTTC | TRBJ2-7 | . | TRBV30 | 15 | TRBD1
CASSPRGTVKGRGYTF | TGTGCCAGCAGCCCCAGGGGGACGGTAAAAGGGCGCGGCTACACCTTC | TRBJ1-2 | . | TRBV5-6 | 16 | TRBD1
CSVADRDKRTFGDYTF | TGCAGCGTTGCGGACCGGGACAAGCGGACCTTCGGGGACTACACCTTC | TRBJ1-2 | . | TRBV29-1 | 16 | .
CASLSGQGPDTQYF | TGTGCCAGCCTCTCGGGACAGGGGCCGGATACGCAGTATTTT | TRBJ2-3 | . | TRBV6-1 | 14 | TRBD1
CASSLGGESGGRNEQFF | TGCGCCAGCAGCTTGGGAGGAGAAAGCGGGGGTAGGAATGAGCAGTTCTTC | TRBJ2-1 | . | TRBV5-1 | 17 | TRBD2
CASSWSGTIYEQYF | TGTGCCAGCAGCTGGTCCGGGACTATCTACGAGCAGTACTTC | TRBJ2-7 | . | TRBV5-6 | 14 | TRBD2
CASSPTGERQPQHF | TGTGCCAGCAGTCCCACGGGGGAACGACAGCCCCAGCATTTT | TRBJ1-5 | . | TRBV6-5 | 14 | .
CASSLGTSGGNEQFF | TGTGCCAGCAGTTTAGGGACTAGCGGGGGCAATGAGCAGTTCTTC | TRBJ2-1 | . | TRBV27 | 15 | TRBD2
CASSQIGRAGYTF | TGCGCCAGCAGCCAGATAGGGAGAGCTGGCTACACCTTC | TRBJ1-2 | few | TRBV4-1 | 13 | .
CASSREAGGHNEQFF | TGTGCCAGCAGCCGAGAAGCGGGGGGTCACAATGAGCAGTTCTTC | TRBJ2-1 | . | TRBV4-2 | 15 | TRBD2
CASSSDRATEAFF | TGTGCCAGCAGCTCCGACAGGGCCACTGAAGCTTTCTTT | TRBJ1-1 | . | TRBV13 | 13 | TRBD1
CAWSRQVREQYF | TGTGCCTGGAGTAGACAGGTTCGGGAGCAGTACTTC | TRBJ2-7 | few | TRBV30 | 12 | .
CASRRTGNTFNEKLFF | TGTGCCAGTAGGAGGACAGGGAACACTTTTAATGAAAAACTGTTTTTT | TRBJ1-4 | . | TRBV19 | 16 | TRBD1
CASSLKAGGNSPLHF | TGTGCCAGCAGCTTAAAGGCAGGGGGGAATTCACCCCTCCACTTT | TRBJ1-6 | . | TRBV7-3 | 15 | TRBD1
CASSSGMNTEAFF | TGCGCCAGCAGCTCAGGGATGAACACTGAAGCTTTCTTT | TRBJ1-1 | . | TRBV5-1 | 13 | .
CASRGQETQYF | TGTGCCAGTAGGGGTCAAGAGACCCAGTACTTC | TRBJ2-5 | once | TRBV6-6 | 11 | .
CASRKSRDTEAFF | TGCGCCAGCAGGAAGAGTCGGGACACTGAAGCTTTCTTT | TRBJ1-1 | . | TRBV10-1 | 13 | .
CASSPQSEGGVTSGYTF | TGTGCCAGCTCACCACAGTCGGAGGGGGGGGTTACGTCTGGCTACACCTTC | TRBJ1-2 | . | TRBV18 | 17 | .
CASSVAEPEHEQFF | TGTGCCAGCAGCGTAGCTGAGCCGGAGCATGAGCAGTTCTTC | TRBJ2-1 | . | TRBV9 | 14 | .